This T cell receptor beta chain comes out of a study of OX40 agonist ivuxolimab in advanced cancers. For this clone: The target antigen is unknown.

At cycle 4 day 1, cycle 7 day 1, and baseline, blood was sampled. V lost 6 bases, J lost 6 bases, and 10 bases stayed unmatched. CDR1 SQVTM and CDR2 ANQGSEA come from the germline V gene. This CDR3 region has 14 residues. Sequenced by immunoSEQ multiplex PCR; TCRdb stores in-frame clones only, minus some. The sample lists about 93,000 clones, roughly 89% occurring once. Points from the study as a whole: Expanded clones tended on average to be more numerous among CD8+ T cells than CD4+. At 0.1 to 3.0 mg/kg, clonal expansion of CD4+ and CD8+ blood T cells had occurred by week 6.

Here the sequenced sample was CD4+ or CD8+ T cells sorted from blood, taken in a trial of the OX40 agonist ivuxolimab. This receptor was taken from an adult with an advanced solid tumor such as melanoma, head and neck, liver or kidney cancer. The J gene is TRBJ2-2, the V gene TRBV29-1, with 7 bases that match TRBD1. CDR3 DNA: TGCAGCGTAAGATTCGGGCAGGGGGCCGGGGAGCTGTTTTTT. Its protein product is CSVRFGQGAGELFF.